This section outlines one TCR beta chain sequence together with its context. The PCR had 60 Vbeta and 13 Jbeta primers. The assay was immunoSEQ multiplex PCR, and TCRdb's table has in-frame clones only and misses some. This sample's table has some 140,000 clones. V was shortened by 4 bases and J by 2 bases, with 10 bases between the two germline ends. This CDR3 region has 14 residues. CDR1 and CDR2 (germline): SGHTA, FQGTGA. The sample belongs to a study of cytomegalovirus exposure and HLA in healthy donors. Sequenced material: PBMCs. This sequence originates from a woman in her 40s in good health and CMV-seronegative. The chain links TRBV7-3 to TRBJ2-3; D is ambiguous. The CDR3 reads CASSSQVFTDTQYF. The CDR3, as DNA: TGTGCCAGCAGCTCCCAGGTCTTCACAGATACGCAGTATTTT.